This TCR beta chain derives from a study of technical replicates of blood from several donors. This clone was picked up one time. The CDR3 totals 16 residues. CDR1 SEHNR and CDR2 FQNEAQ come from the germline V gene (reference sequence). Trimming cost V 4 bases and J 3 bases, with 19 bases left between them. Using immunoSEQ multiplex PCR, the repertoire was profiled, and TCRdb retains in-frame clones only, with some absent. The top ten clones hold approximately 0.21% of a sample with about 70,000 clones, roughly 96% of them seen once. The sequence was obtained from a human donor in good health. The rearrangement joins TRBV7-9 to TRBJ2-7; D possibly corresponds to TRBD1 (6 bases). The sequenced sample consisted of T cells isolated from PBMCs. CDR3 in DNA: TGTGCCAGCAGCTCACCCCCGACGACAGGAGACTACGAGCAGTACTTC. This translates into CASSSPPTTGDYEQYF. The full variable domain, completed using reference TRBV7-9 and TRBJ2-7, is DTGVSQNPRHKITKRGQNVTFRCDPISEHNRLYWYRQTLGQGPEFLTYFQNEAQLEKSRLLSDRFSAERPKGSFSTLEIQRTEQGDSAMYLCASSSPPTTGDYEQYFGPGTRLTVT.